This T cell receptor beta chain was sequenced in a study of identical twins. Study-wide results and caveats: There is a chance that invariant MAIT and iNKT cells partially muddied zero-insertion analyses. Fewer insertions were carried by abundant cord blood beta clonotypes, but none was seen in memory repertoires. Models underestimated out-of-frame TCR alpha sharing in monozygotic twins.

TCRdb independently ran MiXCR on the 5' RACE reads; one entry per CDR3 protein. The sample holds around 680,000 distinct CDR3 sequences, under 9% seen once. As regards this clonotype: The antigen remains unidentified.

The CDR3 has 16 amino acids. CDR1 and CDR2 (germline): LGHNA, YNFKEQ. V was pared by 0 bases and J by 4 bases, with 6 bases of the junction left unmatched. This sample was shared with a second study, whose subject was yellow fever vaccine responses in identical twins. That source adds: Convergence reportedly seemed to mark part of the twins' vaccine T cell response, with personalization marking the rest.

The chain employs TRBV4-2 and TRBJ2-1; 7 nucleotides line up with TRBD1. The sequenced sample was PBMCs. This clonotype was obtained from a woman between 18 and 30 years old in good health. The CDR3 sequence: CASSQDLQGRYNEQFF. The CDR3 nucleotides are TGTGCCAGCAGCCAAGATCTACAGGGGAGATACAATGAGCAGTTCTTC.